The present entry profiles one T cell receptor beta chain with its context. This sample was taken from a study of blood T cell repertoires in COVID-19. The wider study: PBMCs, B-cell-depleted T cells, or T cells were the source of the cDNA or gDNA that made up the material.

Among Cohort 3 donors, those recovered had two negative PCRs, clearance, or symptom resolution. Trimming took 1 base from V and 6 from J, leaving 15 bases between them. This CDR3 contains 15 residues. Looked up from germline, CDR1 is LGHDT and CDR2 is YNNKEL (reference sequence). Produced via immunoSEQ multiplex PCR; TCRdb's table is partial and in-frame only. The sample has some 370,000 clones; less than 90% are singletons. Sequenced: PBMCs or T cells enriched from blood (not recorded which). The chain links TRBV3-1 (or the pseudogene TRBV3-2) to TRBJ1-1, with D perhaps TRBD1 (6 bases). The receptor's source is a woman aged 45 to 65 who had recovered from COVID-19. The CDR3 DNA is TGTGCCAGCAGCCAAGGGGGCGGCAGGGGTTCTGAAGCTTTCTTT. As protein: CASSQGGGRGSEAFF.